This T cell receptor (beta chain) was sequenced for a study of T cell responses to AZD1222 COVID-19 vaccine. The study's findings and limits: Sampled repertoires all dated from after the peak T cell response. An increase in Spike-specific TCR breadth and depth was observed after two AZD1222 doses. Just 6 or 7 AZD1222 recipients were seropositive at baseline.

Regarding this clone: No antigen is known for it.

The CDR3 runs 15 residues. Trimming took off 6 bases at V and 6 bases at J, with 21 bases between the two ends. The V gene's germline CDR1 is MDHEN and CDR2 SYDVKM. Profiling relied on immunoSEQ multiplex PCR, and the TCRdb table lists in-frame clones only, not all of them. The sample consists of 95,000 to 150,000 clones, approximately 90% of them appearing once. The sequence came from an adult in good health. Sequencing used peripheral blood, obtained on day 0 of AZD1222 vaccination. The chain recombines TRBV28 with TRBJ2-7; perhaps D is TRBD1 or TRBD2 (6 bases each). The CDR3: CASRPGALPQGEQYF. The CDR3 nucleotides are TGTGCCAGCAGACCGGGGGCGTTACCCCAGGGCGAGCAGTACTTC.